The sequence of this T cell receptor (beta chain) was determined in a study of blood T cells in healthy people across ages. Trimming took 6 bases from V and 0 from J, leaving 12 bases between them. CDR3 size: 13 residues. Germline V CDR1 and CDR2: SQVTM, ANQGSEA. The use of a sample-barcoded 5' primer and a J-beta primer mix characterized a second PCR of roughly 6 to 12 cycles. All cDNA molecules were each tagged by a template-switch adaptor with 12 random nucleotides. MiXCR was run by TCRdb on the 5' RACE reads, yielding one entry per CDR3 protein. The table shows about 1.8 million distinct CDR3 sequences, with roughly 49% occurring only once. This clonotype has only a few counts.

The rearrangement joins TRBV29-1 to TRBJ2-7; D not resolved. Source material: blood. The TCR comes from a woman in her 40s in good health. The CDR3 coding sequence is TGCAGCGTCCGCCTCCAAACCTCCTACGAGCAGTACTTC. Its protein is CSVRLQTSYEQYF.